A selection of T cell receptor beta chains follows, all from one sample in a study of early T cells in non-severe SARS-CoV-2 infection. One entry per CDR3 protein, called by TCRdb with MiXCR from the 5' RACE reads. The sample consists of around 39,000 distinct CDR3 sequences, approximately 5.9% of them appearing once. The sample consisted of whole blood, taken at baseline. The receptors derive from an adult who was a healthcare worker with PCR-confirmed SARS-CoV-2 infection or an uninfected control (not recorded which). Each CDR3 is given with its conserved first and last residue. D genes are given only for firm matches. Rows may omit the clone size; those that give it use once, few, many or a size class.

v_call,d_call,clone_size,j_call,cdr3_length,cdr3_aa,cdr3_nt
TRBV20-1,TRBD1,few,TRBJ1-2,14,CSARQGAANYGYTF,TGCAGTGCTCGCCAGGGGGCGGCTAACTATGGCTACACCTTC
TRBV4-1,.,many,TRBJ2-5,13,CASSQEYPGTQYF,TGCGCCAGCAGCCAAGAATATCCGGGGACCCAGTACTTC
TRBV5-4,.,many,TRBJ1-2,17,CASSLALGRNKGYGYTF,TGTGCCAGCAGCTTGGCCCTTGGCCGAAATAAGGGCTATGGCTACACCTTC
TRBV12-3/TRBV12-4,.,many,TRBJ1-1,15,CASTTDGGRFAEAFF,TGTGCCTCTACAACGGACGGGGGGCGCTTCGCTGAAGCTTTCTTT
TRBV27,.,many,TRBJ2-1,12,CASSFGQNEQFF,TGTGCCAGCAGTTTCGGTCAGAATGAGCAGTTCTTC
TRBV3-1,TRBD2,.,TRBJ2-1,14,CASSHPLAADEQFF,TGTGCCAGCAGCCACCCACTAGCGGCCGATGAGCAGTTCTTC
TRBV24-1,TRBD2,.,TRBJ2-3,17,CATSDLTTSGVTDTQYF,TGTGCCACCAGTGACTTAACGACTAGCGGAGTCACAGATACGCAGTATTTT
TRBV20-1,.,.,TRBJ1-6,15,CSARDIAPNNSPLHF,TGCAGTGCTAGAGATATCGCTCCGAATAATTCACCCCTCCACTTT
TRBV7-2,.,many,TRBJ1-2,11,CASSLHYGYTF,TGTGCCAGCAGCTTACACTATGGCTACACCTTC
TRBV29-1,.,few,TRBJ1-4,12,CSVVGRGEKLFF,TGCAGCGTTGTGGGCAGGGGCGAAAAACTGTTTTTT
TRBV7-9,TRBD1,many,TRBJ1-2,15,CASSRTGSLRDGYTF,TGTGCCAGCAGCCGGACAGGGAGCCTTCGAGACGGCTACACCTTC
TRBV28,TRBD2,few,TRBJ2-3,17,CASSSILAGGRTDTQYF,TGTGCCAGCAGTTCAATCCTAGCGGGAGGTCGCACAGATACGCAGTATTTT
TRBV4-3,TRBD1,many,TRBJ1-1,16,CASSQDTRGQGAEAFF,TGCGCCAGCAGCCAAGATACTAGGGGACAGGGGGCTGAAGCTTTCTTT
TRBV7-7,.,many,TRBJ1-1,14,CASSPRGGRSEAFF,TGTGCCAGCAGTCCCCGCGGGGGGCGAAGTGAAGCCTTCTTT
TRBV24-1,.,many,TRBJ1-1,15,CATSDSRGHLTEAFF,TGTGCCACCAGTGATTCCCGAGGACATCTCACTGAAGCTTTCTTT
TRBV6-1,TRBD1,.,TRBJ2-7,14,CASTRDRGHYEQYF,TGTGCCAGCACAAGGGACAGGGGACACTACGAGCAGTACTTC
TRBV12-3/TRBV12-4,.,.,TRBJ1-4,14,CASSFSYRGEKLFF,TGTGCCAGCAGTTTCTCATATAGGGGTGAAAAACTGTTTTTT
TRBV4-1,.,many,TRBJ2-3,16,CASSQFGRGSTDTQYF,TGCGCCAGCAGCCAATTCGGTCGGGGTAGCACAGATACGCAGTATTTT